This T cell receptor beta chain was sequenced in a study of cytotoxic CD8 clonotypes in ibrutinib-treated CLL. Study details: The cohort had about a dozen relapsed/refractory and approximately 14 treatment-naive patients, some 17 IGHV unmutated. Study outcomes and limitations: With treatment, public clonotypes, which were uncommon, either contracted or remained stable.

With V trimmed by 5 bases and J by 0 bases, 10 bases remained unmatched. The CDR3 is 17 amino acids. Germline CDR1 reads SEHNR; CDR2 reads FQNEAQ (reference sequence). The TCR beta libraries used 2 to 2.5 micrograms of genomic DNA that came from cryopreserved PBMCs. Only in-frame clones appear in the TCRdb table, and some are missing; sequencing was by immunoSEQ multiplex PCR. The sample has about 22,000 clones, roughly 80% seen once. With respect to this clone: Antigen: not known.

This sequence was found in a human donor with chronic lymphocytic leukemia. Material: PBMCs, obtained before ibrutinib treatment. The chain has TRBV7-9 and TRBJ2-1; 7 bases match TRBD2. The CDR3 coding sequence is TGTGCCAGCAGCGACGCGACTAGCTCGGGCTCCTACAATGAGCAGTTCTTC. Encoded protein: CASSDATSSGSYNEQFF.